The T cell receptor (beta chain) under discussion was sequenced for a study of CD8+ T cells in alopecia areata. Study context: Those treated were given oral tofacitinib at 5 to 10 mg twice daily.

cDNA serving as the sequencing template came from extracted, reverse transcribed RNA. The table came from immunoSEQ multiplex PCR; TCRdb's copy has only in-frame clones and leaves some out. The data hold some 51,000 clones, with approximately 96% observed a single time. With V trimmed by 3 bases and J by 6 bases, 12 bases remained unmatched. Per the germline V gene, CDR1 is SGHVS and CDR2 is FQNEAQ. The CDR3 runs 17 residues. The chain has TRBV7-8 and TRBJ2-3; 10 nucleotides match TRBD2. Material: CD8+ T cells sorted from blood, obtained at week 0. This TCR derives from a human donor with alopecia areata. The CDR3 sequence: CASSLLTSGFPGDTQYF. The CDR3 DNA reads TGTGCCAGCAGCTTGTTGACTAGCGGGTTCCCGGGGGATACGCAGTATTTT.